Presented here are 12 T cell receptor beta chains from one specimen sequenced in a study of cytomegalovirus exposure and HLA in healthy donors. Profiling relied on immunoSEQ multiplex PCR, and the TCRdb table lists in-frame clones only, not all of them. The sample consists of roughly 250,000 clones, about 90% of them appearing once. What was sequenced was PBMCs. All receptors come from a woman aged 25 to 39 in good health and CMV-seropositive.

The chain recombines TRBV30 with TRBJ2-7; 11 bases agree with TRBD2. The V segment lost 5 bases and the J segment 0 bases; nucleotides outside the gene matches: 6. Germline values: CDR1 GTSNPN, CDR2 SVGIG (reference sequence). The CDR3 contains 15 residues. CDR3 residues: CAWDSGRGSSYEQYF. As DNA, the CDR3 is TGTGCCTGGGATAGCGGGAGGGGCAGCTCCTACGAGCAGTACTTC.

The CDR3 DNA reads TGTGCCAGTAAGATAGCGGGAGGGAGCTCCTACAATGAGCAGTTCTTC. Translated: CASKIAGGSSYNEQFF. The chain employs TRBV19 and TRBJ2-1, with 11 bases lining up with TRBD2. J lost 0 bases, V lost 7 bases, and 5 bases had no gene match. The germline CDR1 and CDR2 sequences are LNHDA and SQIVND (reference sequence). There are 16 residues in the CDR3.

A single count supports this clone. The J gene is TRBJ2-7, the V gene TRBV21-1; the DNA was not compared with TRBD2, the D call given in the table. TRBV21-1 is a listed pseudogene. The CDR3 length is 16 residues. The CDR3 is CASSKESTSGRPEQYF. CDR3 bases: TGTGCCAGCAGCAAAGAAAGTACTAGCGGGAGGCCCGAGCAGTACTTC.

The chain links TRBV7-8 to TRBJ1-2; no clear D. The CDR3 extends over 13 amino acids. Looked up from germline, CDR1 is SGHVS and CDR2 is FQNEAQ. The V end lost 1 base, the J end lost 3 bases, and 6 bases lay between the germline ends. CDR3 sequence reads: CASSLDSHYGYTF. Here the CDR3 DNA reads TGTGCCAGCAGCTTAGACTCTCACTATGGCTACACCTTC. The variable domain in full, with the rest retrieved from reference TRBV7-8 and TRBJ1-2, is GAGVSQSPRYKVAKRGQDVALRCDPISGHVSLFWYQQALGQGPEFLTYFQNEAQLDKSGLPSDRFFAERPEGSVSTLKIQRTQQEDSAVYLCASSLDSHYGYTFGSGTRLTVV.

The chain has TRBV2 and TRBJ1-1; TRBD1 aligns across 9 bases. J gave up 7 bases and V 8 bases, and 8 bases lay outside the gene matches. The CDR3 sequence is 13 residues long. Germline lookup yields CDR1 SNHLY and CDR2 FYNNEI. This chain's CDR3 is CASGTGNLIEAFF. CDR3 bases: TGTGCCAGCGGGACAGGGAACCTAATTGAAGCTTTCTTT.

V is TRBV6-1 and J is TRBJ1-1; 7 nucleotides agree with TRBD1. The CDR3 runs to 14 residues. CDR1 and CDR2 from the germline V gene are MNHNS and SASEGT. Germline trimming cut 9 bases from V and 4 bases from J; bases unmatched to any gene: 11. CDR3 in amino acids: CASERGGWGTEAFF. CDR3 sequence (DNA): TGTGCCAGTGAGAGAGGGGGCTGGGGCACTGAAGCTTTCTTT.

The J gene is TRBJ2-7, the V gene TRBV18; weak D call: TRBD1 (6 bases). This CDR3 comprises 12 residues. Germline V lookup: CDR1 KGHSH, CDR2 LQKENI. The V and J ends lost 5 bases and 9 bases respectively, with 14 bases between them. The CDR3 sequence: CASSDTGLRQYF. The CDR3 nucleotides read TGTGCCAGCTCAGACACAGGGCTGAGGCAGTACTTC.

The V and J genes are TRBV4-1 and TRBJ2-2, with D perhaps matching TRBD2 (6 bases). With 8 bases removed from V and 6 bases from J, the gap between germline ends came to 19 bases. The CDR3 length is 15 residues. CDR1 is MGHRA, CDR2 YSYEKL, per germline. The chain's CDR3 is CASERGTGDPGELFF. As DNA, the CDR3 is TGCGCCAGCGAGAGAGGGACGGGGGACCCCGGGGAGCTGTTTTTT.

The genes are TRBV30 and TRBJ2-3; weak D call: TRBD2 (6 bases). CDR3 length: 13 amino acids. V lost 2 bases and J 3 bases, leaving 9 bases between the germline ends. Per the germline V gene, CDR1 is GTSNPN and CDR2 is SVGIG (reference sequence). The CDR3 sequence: CAWSPGATDTQYF. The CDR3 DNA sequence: TGTGCCTGGAGTCCGGGAGCTACAGATACGCAGTATTTT.

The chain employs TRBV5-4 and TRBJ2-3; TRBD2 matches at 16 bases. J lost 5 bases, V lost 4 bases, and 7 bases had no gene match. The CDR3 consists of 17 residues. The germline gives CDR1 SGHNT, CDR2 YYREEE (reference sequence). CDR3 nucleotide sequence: TGTGCCAGCAGCAGGGGACTAGCGGGAGGGATGGGAGATACGCAGTATTTT. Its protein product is CASSRGLAGGMGDTQYF.

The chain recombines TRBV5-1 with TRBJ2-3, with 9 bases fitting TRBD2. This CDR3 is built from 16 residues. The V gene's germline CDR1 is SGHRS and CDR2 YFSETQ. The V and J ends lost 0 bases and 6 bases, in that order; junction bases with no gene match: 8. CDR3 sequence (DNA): TGCGCCAGCAGCTTGGCCTGGCGGGAGGGCCTTGATACGCAGTATTTT. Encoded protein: CASSLAWREGLDTQYF. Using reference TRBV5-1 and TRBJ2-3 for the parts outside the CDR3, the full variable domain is KAGVTQTPRYLIKTRGQQVTLSCSPISGHRSVSWYQQTPGQGLQFLFEYFSETQRNKGNFPGRFSGRQFSNSRSEMNVSTLELGDSALYLCASSLAWREGLDTQYFGPGTRLTVL.

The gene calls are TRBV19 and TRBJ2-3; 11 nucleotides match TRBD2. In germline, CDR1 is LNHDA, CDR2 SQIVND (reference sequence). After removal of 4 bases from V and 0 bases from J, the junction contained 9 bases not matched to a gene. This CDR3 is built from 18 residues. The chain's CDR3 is CASSTLRTSGPSTDTQYF. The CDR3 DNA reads TGTGCCAGTAGTACCCTCCGGACTAGCGGGCCTAGCACAGATACGCAGTATTTT.